This T cell receptor beta chain emerged from a study of shared clonotypes between healthy human individuals. Background on the study: Per-donor plates numbered three CD4 naive, three CD4 memory, two CD8 naive and one CD8 memory.

The repertoire was sequenced with immunoSEQ multiplex PCR; TCRdb's copy has only in-frame clones and lacks some. The sample includes more than 1.2 million clones, around 98.5% of them seen just once. Worth noting for this clone: Its antigen is as yet unknown.

Findings and caveats of the study: There were few donors, and this limited the genetic and exposure-history diversity represented.

The CDR3 totals 16 residues. Germline loops: CDR1 SGHRS, CDR2 YFSETQ. V shed 2 bases and J 5 bases; nucleotides not matched to a gene: 12. The chain carries TRBV5-1 and TRBJ1-1, with 7 bases lining up with TRBD1. This TCR derives from a man aged 30-40 years in good health. The specimen was naive CD4+ T cells sorted from blood. Subset defined: CD45RA+ positively selected. CDR3 sequence reads: CASSFTSRGVGTEAFF. The CDR3 nucleotides read TGCGCCAGCAGCTTTACCTCCAGGGGGGTAGGAACTGAAGCTTTCTTT.